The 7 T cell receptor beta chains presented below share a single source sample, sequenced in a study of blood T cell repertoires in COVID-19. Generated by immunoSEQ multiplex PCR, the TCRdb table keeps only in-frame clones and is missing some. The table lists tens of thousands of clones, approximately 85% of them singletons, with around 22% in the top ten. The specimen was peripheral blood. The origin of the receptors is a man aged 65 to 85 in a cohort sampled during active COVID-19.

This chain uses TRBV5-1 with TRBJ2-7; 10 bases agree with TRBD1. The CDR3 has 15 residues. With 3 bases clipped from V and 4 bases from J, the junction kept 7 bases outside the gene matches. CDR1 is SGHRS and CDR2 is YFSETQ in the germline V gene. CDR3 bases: TGCGCCAGCAGCTCGGCGGGGACAGGGGTTTACGAGCAGTACTTC. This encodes CASSSAGTGVYEQYF.

CDR3 coding DNA: TGTGCCACGCTAGACTACAGCACAGATACGCAGTATTTT. Protein product: CATLDYSTDTQYF. The chain uses TRBV10-3 and TRBJ2-3; weak D call: TRBD2 (5 bases). Germline V gives CDR1 ENHRY, CDR2 SYGVKD. CDR3 length: 13 amino acids. Between the trimmed V and J ends, which lost 10 bases and 0 bases, there was a span of 11 bases.

CDR3 loop: CASSLTAGVETQYF. The CDR3 DNA follows: TGTGCCAGCAGCTTAACAGCGGGAGTGGAGACCCAGTACTTC. The chain employs TRBV7-9 and TRBJ2-5; 8 bases map to TRBD2. This CDR3 is built from 14 residues. Germline V lookup: CDR1 SEHNR, CDR2 FQNEAQ (reference sequence). Losses at the gene ends were 2 bases for V and 5 bases for J; bases not matched to a gene: 4.

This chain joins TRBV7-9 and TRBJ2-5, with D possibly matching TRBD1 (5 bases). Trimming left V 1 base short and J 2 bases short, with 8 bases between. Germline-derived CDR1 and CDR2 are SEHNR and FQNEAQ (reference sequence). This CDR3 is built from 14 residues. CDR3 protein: CASSLVGVQETQYF. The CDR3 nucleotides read TGTGCCAGCAGCTTAGTAGGGGTACAAGAGACCCAGTACTTC.

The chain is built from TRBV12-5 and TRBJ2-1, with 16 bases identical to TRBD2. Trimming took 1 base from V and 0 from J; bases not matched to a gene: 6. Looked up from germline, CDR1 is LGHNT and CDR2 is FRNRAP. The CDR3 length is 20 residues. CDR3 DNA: TGTGCTAGTGGTTTGGGGGGACTAGCGGGAGGGCCCAGCTCCTACAATGAGCAGTTCTTC. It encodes CASGLGGLAGGPSSYNEQFF.

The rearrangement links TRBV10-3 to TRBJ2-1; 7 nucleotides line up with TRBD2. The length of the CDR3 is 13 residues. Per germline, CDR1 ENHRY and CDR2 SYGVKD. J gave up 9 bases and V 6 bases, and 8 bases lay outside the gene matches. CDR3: CAISPGEGSEQFF. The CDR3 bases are TGTGCCATCAGCCCGGGGGAGGGTAGTGAGCAGTTCTTC.

CDR3 nucleotides: TGCGCCAGCAGCAAGGGACAGGGGGCGGGACGTACGTACTACGAGCAGTACTTC. This codes for CASSKGQGAGRTYYEQYF. The chain joins TRBV5-1 to TRBJ2-7, with TRBD1 identical over 12 bases. The V gene end was trimmed by 4 bases and the J gene end by 3 bases; junction bases not matched to a gene: 14. The V gene's germline CDR1 is SGHRS and CDR2 YFSETQ. The CDR3 is 18 amino acids.